This TCR beta chain was captured by sequencing in a study of blood T cell repertoires in COVID-19. TCRdb's table, derived via immunoSEQ multiplex PCR, lists solely in-frame clones and lacks some. The repertoire consists of tens of thousands of clones, with about four fifths occurring once and the leading ten covering about 30%. Germline values: CDR1 SNHLY, CDR2 FYNNEI. This CDR3 region has 13 residues. V shed 8 bases, J shed 10 bases, and the junction held 8 bases outside the gene matches. The specimen was peripheral blood. J is TRBJ2-3 and V is TRBV2; 11 bases line up with TRBD2. This sequence was found in a man aged 70-80 years with acute or convalescent COVID-19. This CDR3 reads CASQRGTSGAQYF. CDR3 DNA sequence: TGTGCCAGCCAGCGGGGGACTAGCGGCGCGCAGTATTTT.